The source of this TCR beta chain is a study of blood T cell repertoires in COVID-19. Study information: Collection of acute and convalescent COVID-19 samples took place in the United States, Italy and Spain. The analysed material was cDNA or gDNA that came from T cells, B-cell-depleted T cells, or PBMCs.

There are 14 residues in the CDR3. In germline, CDR1 is SNHLY, CDR2 FYNNEI. Trimming removed 5 bases at V and 5 bases at J, with 15 bases between. Per the study methods: From reference gene primer amplification, estimates of nucleated cell counts were derived. Assay used: immunoSEQ multiplex PCR; TCRdb lists only in-frame clones, some missing. The D gene and trimming were derived from the DNA, and the V and J assignments and clone size from that table. The sample lists 150,000 to 200,000 clones; approximately 78% were seen once. Donors of Cohort 3 who recovered were those that had two negative PCRs, clearance, or symptom resolution.

The TCR sequence derives from a woman aged 45-65 years who had recovered from COVID-19. This sequence joins TRBV2 and TRBJ1-1; D is possibly TRBD1 (6 bases). The sample taken for sequencing was PBMCs or T cells enriched from blood (not recorded which). As DNA, the CDR3 is TGTGCCAGCAGTATACAGGGTGGGGATACTGAAGCTTTCTTT. It codes for CASSIQGGDTEAFF.